This TCR beta chain was captured in a study of low-dose radiotherapy and immunotherapy resistance in tumors. Overall study: Intravenous administration to patients comprised nivolumab at 240 mg every two weeks and ipilimumab at 1 mg/kg every six weeks. Patients were on oral aspirin 300 mg taken daily for four cycles from cycle 1 day 1.

First-strand cDNA used TRAV- and TRBV-specific primers, covering alpha and beta chains. With a constant-region primer and a V-primer adapter, TCRs were subjected to 20 PCR cycles of amplification. In vitro transcription was used to amplify the isolated mRNA. TCRdb reanalysed the reads using MiXCR and keeps one entry per CDR3 protein. Counted here are under 95,000 distinct CDR3 sequences, 18% occurring once; the ten biggest clones make up 2.8%. Stated time point: before trial treatment. All eligible patients presented with advanced solid tumors that contained no tumor-infiltrating lymphocytes. Germline lookup yields CDR1 SGHVS and CDR2 FNYEAQ. The CDR3 spans 16 residues. J lost 2 bases, V lost 1 base, and 5 bases had no gene match.

This rearrangement joins TRBV7-6 to TRBJ2-3; 8 bases map to TRBD2. The TCR originated in a male donor with prostate cancer. The specimen was PBMCs, collected before treatment. The CDR3 loop reads CASSLDWRGATDTQYF. CDR3 nucleotides: TGTGCCAGCAGCTTAGATTGGCGGGGGGCCACAGATACGCAGTATTTT. Full variable domain (missing parts from reference TRBV7-6 and TRBJ2-3): GAGVSQSPRYKVTKRGQDVALRCDPISGHVSLYWYRQALGQGPEFLTYFNYEAQQDKSGLPNDRFSAERPEGSISTLTIQRTEQRDSAMYRCASSLDWRGATDTQYFGPGTRLTVL.